This T cell receptor (beta chain) derives from a study of T cells in Graves' hyperthyroidism and ophthalmopathy. The V end lost 3 bases, the J end lost 4 bases, and 13 bases lay between the germline ends. CDR1 is DFQATT, CDR2 SNEGSKA, per germline (reference sequence). The CDR3 sequence is 13 residues long. Amplification of TCR beta CDR3 regions was performed using RNA transcripts as template. During a first-round RT-PCR of the TCR CDR3, the HTBI primer set was used. TCRdb reprocessed the multiplex PCR reads with MiXCR, giving one entry per CDR3 protein. Of 250,000 or so distinct CDR3 sequences in the sample, approximately 14% were seen once. In this sample, this clonotype turned up many times.

The TCR originated in a woman between 50 and 59 years old with Graves' hyperthyroidism that later progressed to Graves' ophthalmopathy. The sequencing input was blood. The chain uses TRBV20-1 and TRBJ2-7; possibly TRBD1 for D (6 bases). CDR3 sequence reads: CSARDGTKYEQYF. The CDR3, as DNA: TGCAGTGCTAGGGACGGGACAAAATACGAGCAGTACTTC.